This record concerns one T cell receptor (beta chain) sequence. These data are taken from a study of blood T cell repertoires in COVID-19. The germline gives CDR1 MNHEY, CDR2 SMNVEV (reference sequence). The CDR3 is 16 amino acids. Trimming pared 5 bases from V and 6 bases from J, leaving 23 bases between. In terms of age and location, participants ranged from roughly 18 to 90 years and lived in fewer than 30 US areas. Membership in each cohort depended on participant-reported clinical history. Only in-frame clones appear in the TCRdb table, and some are missing; sequencing was by immunoSEQ multiplex PCR. This sample has about 170,000 clones; around 83% occur once, and the top ten carry less than 4%.

The sequencing sample was made of PBMCs or T cells enriched from blood (not recorded which). This chain joins TRBV27 and TRBJ2-7, with D possibly TRBD1 on 6 matching bases. The origin of this receptor is a woman in her 50s in a cohort exposed to, infected with or recovered from COVID-19 (not recorded which). The CDR3 here is CASSPPRQELPSEQYF. The CDR3 nucleotides read TGTGCCAGCAGTCCGCCCCGACAGGAATTGCCGTCCGAGCAGTACTTC.